Each of the 12 T cell receptor beta chains below was sequenced from the same sample in a study of blood T cells in healthy people across ages. The second PCR ran about 7 to 12 cycles with a sample-barcoded 5' primer and J-beta primers. Using its own MiXCR run on the 5' RACE reads, TCRdb lists one record per CDR3 protein. Of 270,000 or so distinct CDR3 sequences detected, 25% to 30% appear once; the ten largest clones hold approximately 30%. Sequencing was done on a sample of blood. The source is an older woman in good health.

V usage is TRBV11-2 and J usage is TRBJ2-1, with TRBD2 identical over 13 bases. Germline values: CDR1 SGHAT, CDR2 FQNNGV. The J segment lost 1 base and the V segment lost 4 bases, leaving 4 bases of the junction unmatched. This CDR3 contains 17 residues. CDR3 coding DNA: TGTGCCAGCAGCTCTGGACTAGCGGGAGCGTCCTACAATGAGCAGTTCTTC. This translates into CASSSGLAGASYNEQFF.

This chain uses TRBV7-2 with TRBJ2-5; possible D gene TRBD1, 7 bases. The germline V gene has CDR1 SGHTA and CDR2 FQGNSA. This CDR3 comprises 14 residues. V was pared by 2 bases and J by 5 bases, with 12 bases between. The CDR3 sequence is CASSLQPGGETQYF. The CDR3 DNA reads TGTGCCAGCAGCTTACAGCCAGGGGGGGAGACCCAGTACTTC.

This clonotype was seen just once. The V call is TRBV15, the J call TRBJ1-2; 9 nucleotides match TRBD1. The CDR3 runs 14 residues. V gave up 3 bases and J gave up 8 bases; unmatched junction bases: 7. Germline loops: CDR1 LNHNV, CDR2 YYDKDF (reference sequence). The CDR3, as DNA: TGTGCCACCAGCAGCCGGGACAGGGAGGGGGGCTACACCTTC. This encodes CATSSRDREGGYTF.

Turning to this clonotype: Compared with germline, one end of the junction differs, possibly owing to a read error. The chain has TRBV7-2 and TRBJ2-5, with 11 bases lining up with TRBD2. Germline-derived CDR1 and CDR2 are SGHTA and FQGNSA. This CDR3 region has 13 residues. This CDR3 is CAVRGLAEETQCF. DNA for the CDR3: TGTGCCGTCCGGGGACTAGCGGAAGAGACCCAGTGCTTC.

This chain joins TRBV11-2 and TRBJ2-3; D is undetermined. CDR3 length: 14 amino acids. Germline assignment: CDR1 SGHAT and CDR2 FQNNGV. The V end was cut by 1 base, the J end by 2 bases, with 7 bases between. The CDR3 sequence is CASSLARVTDTQYF. The DNA of the CDR3 is TGTGCCAGCAGCTTAGCGAGAGTCACAGATACGCAGTATTTT.

This clonotype has a handful of counts. This sequence joins TRBV5-1 and TRBJ1-2, with 8 bases matching TRBD1. This CDR3 is built from 14 residues. Unmatched junction bases numbered 6, after V lost 2 bases and J lost 6 bases. Germline CDR1 SGHRS, CDR2 YFSETQ. The CDR3: CASSFSGGEDGYTF. The CDR3 bases are TGCGCCAGCAGCTTTTCAGGGGGCGAGGATGGCTACACCTTC.

CDR3 amino acids: CSASLSLGSQPGAQYF. CDR3 DNA: TGCAGTGCTTCCCTGTCTCTGGGGAGTCAACCAGGGGCGCAGTATTTT. The V call is TRBV20-1, the J call TRBJ2-3; D is possibly TRBD1 (6 bases). The CDR3 runs to 16 residues. In germline, CDR1 is DFQATT, CDR2 SNEGSKA (reference sequence). Trimming pared 5 bases from V and 10 bases from J, leaving 28 bases between.

This clonotype was counted between two and nine times. A junction boundary mismatches the germline segment, possibly from a read error. The V call is TRBV7-8, the J call TRBJ2-2, with TRBD2 as a possible D gene (6 bases). Looked up from germline, CDR1 is SGHVS and CDR2 is FQNEAQ. The CDR3 spans 15 residues. The CDR3, as DNA: TGTGCCAGCAGCTTAGTACAGGACGCCACCGGGGGGCTGTTTTTT. Protein: CASSLVQDATGGLFF. The complete variable domain, with remaining parts taken from reference TRBV7-8 and TRBJ2-2, reads GAGVSQSPRYKVAKRGQDVALRCDPISGHVSLFWYQQALGQGPEFLTYFQNEAQLDKSGLPSDRFFAERPEGSVSTLKIQRTQQEDSAVYLCASSLVQDATGGLFFGEGSRLTVL.

The chain has TRBV9 and TRBJ1-4, with 7 bases fitting TRBD1. With V trimmed by 4 bases and J by 3 bases, 3 bases remained unmatched. From germline, CDR1 is SGDLS and CDR2 YYNGEE. The CDR3 is 14 residues long. The CDR3 region is CASSPQGANEKLFF. CDR3 coding DNA: TGTGCCAGCAGCCCTCAGGGGGCTAATGAAAAACTGTTTTTT.

The J gene is TRBJ1-2, the V gene TRBV7-2; no clear D. Trimming pared 0 bases from V and 3 bases from J, leaving 5 bases between. This CDR3 contains 13 residues. Germline lookup yields CDR1 SGHTA and CDR2 FQGNSA. DNA for the CDR3: TGTGCCAGCAGCTTAGCCCGAGACTATGGCTACACCTTC. Its translation: CASSLARDYGYTF.

The chain carries TRBV25-1 and TRBJ2-5, with 13 bases matching TRBD2. The J call is in doubt because the DNA end fits TRBJ2-1 better. CDR1 MGHDK and CDR2 SYGVNS come from the germline V gene. CDR3 length equals 15 residues. Here the CDR3 DNA reads TGTGCCAGCAGCCGGACTAGCGGGAGAAGGAATGAGCAGTTCTTC. The encoded protein is CASSRTSGRRNEQFF.

This clonotype was recorded a few times. The chain uses TRBV6-2 or TRBV6-3 and TRBJ2-1; TRBD2 aligns across 7 bases. Germline CDR1 MNHEY, CDR2 SVGEGT. Trimming at V came to 0 bases and at J to 8 bases, leaving 10 bases not matched to a gene. This CDR3 spans 16 amino acids. CDR3 nucleotides: TGTGCCAGCAGTTACTCAGAGACTAGCCTTAGCGATGAGCAGTTCTTC. It codes for CASSYSETSLSDEQFF.